This T cell receptor (beta chain) was captured by sequencing in a study of T cells expressing NK-cell markers (dated by TCRdb to 2020 to 2022). With regard to the full study: In sorted CD3+CD56+NKG2C+, CD3+CD56+NKG2C- and CD3+CD56-NKG2C+ T-cell subsets from 7 to 9 donors, TCR beta-chain repertoires were profiled. Among the eight sequenced donors, only one was HCMV-seronegative, while the other seven were HCMV-seropositive. The study sequenced eight donors, all healthy volunteers chosen at random: three men and five women. Libraries were sequenced as 2 x 150 bp reads on Illumina HiSeq 2000/2500, MiSeq or NextSeq.

What the authors observed across the whole study: In roughly 6 donors, the dominant CD3+CD56+NKG2C+ clonotypes ranked among the top 10 CD8+ clonotypes, making up about 1.0-7.0% of CD8+ T cells. Whether the expanded NKG2C-expressing T cell clones were specific for HCMV antigens was left unclear. Those dominant clonotypes were again the most abundant among CD3+CD56-NKG2C+ cells in a handful of donors, at roughly 25-65%.

As concerns this clonotype: Its target antigen remains unknown.

The CDR3 covers 17 residues, taking in both the cysteine and the phenylalanine. The protein alone is recorded here. To determine HCMV serostatus, a commercial ELISA kit was used to detect HCMV-specific IgG in serum. Peripheral blood mononuclear cells were isolated from blood by Ficoll density gradient centrifugation. These reads were obtained on an Illumina HiSeq 2000. 5'RACE template switching, by which a universal primer site and unique molecular identifiers were added, was used to make TCR beta cDNA libraries. cDNA synthesis was primed from the TCR beta constant segment, followed by two successive PCR amplification steps. The original pipeline was this. Reads were demultiplexed and grouped by UMI with MIGEC, and clonotypes were assembled and quantified with MiTCR. To remove erroneous sequences, TCR cDNA sequences were retained only when supported by two or more reads. The tcR package was used for downstream repertoire analysis, and clonotypes were matched between fractions using CDR3 nucleotide sequence together with V segment. VDJmatch was used to annotate antigen specificity against VDJdb, with one amino acid substitution in CDR3 permitted. After the reads were reprocessed by TCRdb, one entry was made per CDR3 protein sequence, with no DNA. Here the V and J calls rest on TCRdb's processing, not on the authors' analysis. The table for this sample records some 450,000 distinct CDR3 sequences. Roughly 7.2% of the sample is held by the ten biggest clonotypes.

Here the chain combines TRBV12-3 or TRBV12-4 and TRBJ2-1; the TRBD2 assignment by TCRdb is unverifiable without DNA. The sequence was collected from a woman aged 18 to 69 in good health. Sequenced sample: blood T cells: a sorted CD56 or NKG2C T cell subset, CD4+ or CD8+ T cells, or bulk PBMC T cells (not recorded which). Here the CDR3 is given as CASSLPRLAGTYNEQFF.